The rows below give T cell receptor beta chains drawn from one sample of a study of blood T cell repertoires in COVID-19. The data were produced by immunoSEQ multiplex PCR, yet TCRdb's version contains in-frame clones alone and is incomplete. The sample lists about 440,000 clones, around 90% seen once, with about 0.63% in the top ten. Input material: PBMCs or T cells enriched from blood (not recorded which). These receptors originate from a man between 18 and 35 years old who had recovered from COVID-19. Each CDR3 is given without its conserved first and last residue. The order of the fields is CDR3 protein, J gene, V gene, CDR3 length.

ATSDLTSSYNEQF,TRBJ2-1,TRBV24-1,13
ASSEEGPGKQY,TRBJ2-7,TRBV2,11
ASSREGELF,TRBJ2-2,TRBV6-5,9
ASSLQGQGTNTIY,TRBJ1-3,TRBV5-6,13
ASSLLSASYNEQF,TRBJ2-1,TRBV5-5,13
AISEFSGGNQPQH,TRBJ1-5,TRBV10-3,13
ASSPPSLANVLT,TRBJ2-6,TRBV13,12
ASTSGSRRETQY,TRBJ2-5,TRBV10-2,12
ASSPGQGAEAF,TRBJ1-1,TRBV11-2,11
ASSIVHRDYEQY,TRBJ2-7,TRBV19,12
ASSPGTGDEQY,TRBJ2-7,TRBV18,11
ATREGVSYEQY,TRBJ2-7,TRBV2,11
ASTDGTVGLGEQY,TRBJ2-7,TRBV3-1/TRBV3-2,13
ASSEWRSRGETQY,TRBJ2-5,TRBV25-1,13
SVEGQGGSTEAF,TRBJ1-1,TRBV29-1,12
SAPYRGGYT,TRBJ1-2,TRBV20-1,9
ASSPGGGSEQY,TRBJ2-7,TRBV27,11
ASLDRVYTEAF,TRBJ1-1,TRBV2,11
ASSGTGTYQPQH,TRBJ1-5,TRBV5-8,12
ASSLFGSNYGYT,TRBJ1-2,TRBV7-9,12
ASSKTGEASPLH,TRBJ1-6,TRBV28,12
ASSPSGTGGMLGELF,TRBJ2-2,TRBV28,15
ASSLGGSRDEQY,TRBJ2-7,TRBV7-8,12
ASRLRARTVSEKNTEAF,TRBJ1-1,TRBV27,17
SVSTRGTYEQY,TRBJ2-7,TRBV29-1,11
ASSLGLDGYT,TRBJ1-2,TRBV5-6,10
ASGFPGQGVEGYT,TRBJ1-2,TRBV12-5,13
VSSLLLTRTSGTKVHEQY,TRBJ2-7,TRBV19,18
SVGTSGRGRAGELF,TRBJ2-2,TRBV29-1,14
ASSSPGGSSYEQY,TRBJ2-7,TRBV28,13
ASGWGQSGRDSPLH,TRBJ1-6,TRBV27,14
ASSRTGGETQY,TRBJ2-5,TRBV6-5,11
ASRLDSYKGYT,TRBJ1-2,TRBV19,11
ASSVVGTDNEKLF,TRBJ1-4,TRBV2,13
ASKQGFSYEQY,TRBJ2-7,TRBV13,11
ASRSQGRGNTEAF,TRBJ1-1,TRBV7-2,13
ASSLAGTGSDQPQH,TRBJ1-5,TRBV7-9,14
ASSQGGRGPSEAF,TRBJ1-1,TRBV18,13
ASITRGRPAF,TRBJ1-1,TRBV12-3/TRBV12-4,10
ASSSGGTGTYEQY,TRBJ2-7,TRBV9,13
ASSNPSGTPSYNEQF,TRBJ2-1,TRBV27,15
ASSYGLRNTEAF,TRBJ1-1,TRBV7-3,12
ASAPAPSSGQELFRTDTQY,TRBJ2-3,TRBV12-5,19
ASSLVSGGLGNNEQF,TRBJ2-1,TRBV5-1,15
ASSPQGGTEAF,TRBJ1-1,TRBV18,11
ASSRQGARGYT,TRBJ1-2,TRBV6-5,11
ASSYSGLADGELF,TRBJ2-2,TRBV6-5,13
ASSESAETSYYEQY,TRBJ2-7,TRBV9,14
ASSPGVMYEQY,TRBJ2-7,TRBV18,11
ASSRRTDGYT,TRBJ1-2,TRBV19,10
ASSQGRDRNSPLH,TRBJ1-6,TRBV3-1/TRBV3-2,13
ASSIIQATGNTIY,TRBJ1-3,TRBV19,13
ASSPMPGISYGYT,TRBJ1-2,TRBV5-1,13
ASSSLGGSSYNEQF,TRBJ2-1,TRBV7-3,14
ASRKANSGSEAF,TRBJ1-1,TRBV28,12